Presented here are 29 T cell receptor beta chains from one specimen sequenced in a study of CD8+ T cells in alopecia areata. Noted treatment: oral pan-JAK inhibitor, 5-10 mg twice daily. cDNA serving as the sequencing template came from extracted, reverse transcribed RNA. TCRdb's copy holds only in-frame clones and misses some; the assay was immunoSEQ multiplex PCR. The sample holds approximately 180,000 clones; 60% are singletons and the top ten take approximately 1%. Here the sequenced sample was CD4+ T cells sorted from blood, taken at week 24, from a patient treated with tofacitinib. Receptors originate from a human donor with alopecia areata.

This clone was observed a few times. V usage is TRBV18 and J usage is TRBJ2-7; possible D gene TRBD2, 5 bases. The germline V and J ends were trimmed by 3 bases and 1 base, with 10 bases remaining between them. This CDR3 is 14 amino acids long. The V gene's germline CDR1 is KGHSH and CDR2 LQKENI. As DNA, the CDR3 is TGTGCCAGCTCACCGCCGGGGTTATCCTACGAGCAGTACTTC. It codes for CASSPPGLSYEQYF.

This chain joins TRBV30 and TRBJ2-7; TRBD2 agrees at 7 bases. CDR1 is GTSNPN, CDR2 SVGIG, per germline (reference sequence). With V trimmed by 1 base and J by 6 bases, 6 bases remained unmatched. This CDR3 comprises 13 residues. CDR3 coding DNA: TGTGCCTGGAGTGGGGGGACTAATTCCGAGCAGTACTTC. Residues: CAWSGGTNSEQYF.

The CDR3 DNA reads TGTGCCAGCAGCTTATGGGGTAACAGGGAAGAAGCTTTCTTT. Protein: CASSLWGNREEAFF. The chain carries TRBV7-3 and TRBJ1-1, with a weak D call TRBD1 (6 bases). Germline V gene data show CDR1 as SGHTA and CDR2 as FQGTGA. Trimming removed 2 bases at V and 8 bases at J, with 15 bases between. The CDR3 sequence is 14 residues long.

CDR3 coding DNA: TGCAGCGTTGGGGGGGGTACTGAAGCTTTCTTT. Its translation: CSVGGGTEAFF. This chain joins TRBV29-1 and TRBJ1-1; a weak D match, TRBD1 (5 bases). The germline CDR1 and CDR2 sequences are SQVTM and ANQGSEA. The length of the CDR3 is 11 residues. The germline V and J ends were trimmed by 4 bases and 5 bases, with 8 bases remaining between them.

The CDR3 coding sequence is TGCGCCAGCAGCTTGAGTCAGGCGGGGGTCACTGAAGCTTTCTTT. It is translated as CASSLSQAGVTEAFF. V gene TRBV5-1 combines with J gene TRBJ1-1, with D possibly being TRBD1 (5 bases). V dropped 1 base and J dropped 4 bases, with 14 bases sitting between them. The CDR3 sequence is 15 residues long. Germline CDR1 and CDR2: SGHRS and YFSETQ.

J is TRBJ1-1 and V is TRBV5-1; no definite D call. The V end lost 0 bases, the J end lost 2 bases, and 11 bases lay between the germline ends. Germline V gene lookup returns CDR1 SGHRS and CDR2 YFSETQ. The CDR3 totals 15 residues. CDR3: CASSLELSANTEAFF. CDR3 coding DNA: TGCGCCAGCAGCTTGGAGCTGTCAGCTAACACTGAAGCTTTCTTT.

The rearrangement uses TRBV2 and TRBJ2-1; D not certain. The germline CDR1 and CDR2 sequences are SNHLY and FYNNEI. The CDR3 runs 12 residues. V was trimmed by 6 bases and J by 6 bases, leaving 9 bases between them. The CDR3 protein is CASSVTFNEQFF. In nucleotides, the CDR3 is TGTGCCAGCAGCGTCACCTTCAATGAGCAGTTCTTC.

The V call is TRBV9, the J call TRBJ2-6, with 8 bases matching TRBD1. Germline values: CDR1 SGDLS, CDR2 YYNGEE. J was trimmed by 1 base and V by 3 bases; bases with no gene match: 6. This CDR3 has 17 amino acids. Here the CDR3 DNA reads TGTGCCAGCAGCGCTCTTGGGACAGGATCTGGGGCCAACGTCCTGACTTTC. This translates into CASSALGTGSGANVLTF.

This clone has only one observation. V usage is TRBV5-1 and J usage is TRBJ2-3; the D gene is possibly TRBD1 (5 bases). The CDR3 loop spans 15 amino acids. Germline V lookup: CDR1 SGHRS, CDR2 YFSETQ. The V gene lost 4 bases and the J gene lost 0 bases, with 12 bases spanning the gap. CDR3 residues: CASSLDISSTDTQYF. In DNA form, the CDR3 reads TGCGCCAGCAGCCTGGACATCTCTAGCACAGATACGCAGTATTTT.

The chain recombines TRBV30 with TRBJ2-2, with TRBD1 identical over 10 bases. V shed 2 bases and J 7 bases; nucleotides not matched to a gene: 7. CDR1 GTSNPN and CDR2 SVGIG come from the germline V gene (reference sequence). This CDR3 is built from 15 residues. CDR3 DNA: TGTGCCTGGAGTAGGACAGGGGGTTTGGGCGGGGAGCTGTTTTTT. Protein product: CAWSRTGGLGGELFF.

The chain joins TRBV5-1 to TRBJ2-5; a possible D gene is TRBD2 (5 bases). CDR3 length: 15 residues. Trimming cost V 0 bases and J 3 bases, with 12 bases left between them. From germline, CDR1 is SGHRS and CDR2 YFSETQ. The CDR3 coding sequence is TGCGCCAGCAGCTTGGAAGGGAGACCGAAAGAGACCCAGTACTTC. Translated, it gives CASSLEGRPKETQYF.

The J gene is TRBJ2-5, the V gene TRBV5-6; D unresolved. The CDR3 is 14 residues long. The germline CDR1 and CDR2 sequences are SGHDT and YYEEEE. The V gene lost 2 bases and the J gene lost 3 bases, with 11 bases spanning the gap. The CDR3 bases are TGTGCCAGCAGCTTAAAGTCCATTGAAGAGACCCAGTACTTC. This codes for CASSLKSIEETQYF.

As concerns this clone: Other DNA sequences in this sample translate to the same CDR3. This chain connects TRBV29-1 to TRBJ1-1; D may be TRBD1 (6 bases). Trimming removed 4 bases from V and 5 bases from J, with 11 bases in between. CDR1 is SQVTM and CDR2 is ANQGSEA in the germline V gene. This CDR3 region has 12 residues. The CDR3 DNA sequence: TGCAGCGTTGGAAGGGGGGGGACTGAAGCTTTCTTT. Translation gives CSVGRGGTEAFF.

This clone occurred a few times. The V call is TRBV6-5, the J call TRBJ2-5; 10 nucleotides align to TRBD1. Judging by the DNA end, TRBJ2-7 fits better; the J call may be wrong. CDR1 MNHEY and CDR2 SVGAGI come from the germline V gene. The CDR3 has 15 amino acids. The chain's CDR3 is CASREGQGSSYEQYF. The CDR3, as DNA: TGTGCCAGCAGAGAGGGACAGGGGTCATCCTACGAGCAGTACTTC.

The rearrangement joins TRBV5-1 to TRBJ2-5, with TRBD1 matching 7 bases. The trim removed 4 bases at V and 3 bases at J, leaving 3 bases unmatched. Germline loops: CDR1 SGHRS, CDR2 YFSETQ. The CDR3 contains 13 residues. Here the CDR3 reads CASSTGTEETQYF. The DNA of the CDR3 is TGCGCCAGCAGCACCGGGACAGAAGAGACCCAGTACTTC.

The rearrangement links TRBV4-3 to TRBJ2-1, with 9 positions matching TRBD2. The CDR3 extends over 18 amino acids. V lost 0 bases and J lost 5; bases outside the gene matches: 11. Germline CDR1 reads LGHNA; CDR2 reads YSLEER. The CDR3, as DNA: TGCGCCAGCAGCCAAGATTTGCGGGGGGGCCTCACCCACAATGAGCAGTTCTTC. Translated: CASSQDLRGGLTHNEQFF.

CDR3 coding DNA: TGTGCCACGCAAGGGGTCTATGGCTACACCTTC. Residues: CATQGVYGYTF. The chain has TRBV6-5 and TRBJ1-2; possibly TRBD1 for D (5 bases). The V end was cut by 10 bases, the J end by 4 bases, with 10 bases between. This CDR3 comprises 11 residues. Per the germline V gene, CDR1 is MNHEY and CDR2 is SVGAGI.

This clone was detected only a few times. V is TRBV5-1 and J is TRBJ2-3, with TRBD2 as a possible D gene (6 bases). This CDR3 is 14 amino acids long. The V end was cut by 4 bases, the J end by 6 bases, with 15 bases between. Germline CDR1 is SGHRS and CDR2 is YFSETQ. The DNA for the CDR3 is TGCGCCAGCAGCACCGGAGGGGTATCCGATACGCAGTATTTT. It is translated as CASSTGGVSDTQYF.

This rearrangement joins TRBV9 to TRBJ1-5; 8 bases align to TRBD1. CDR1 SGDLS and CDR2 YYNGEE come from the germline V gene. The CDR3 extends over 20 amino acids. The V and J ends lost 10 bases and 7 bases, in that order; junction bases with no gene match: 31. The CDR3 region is CAPTSRKPSEDRVLDQPQHF. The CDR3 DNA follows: TGTGCCCCCACCTCACGGAAACCATCGGAGGACAGGGTGCTAGACCAGCCCCAGCATTTT. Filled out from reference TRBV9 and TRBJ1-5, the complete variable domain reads DSGVTQTPKHLITATGQRVTLRCSPRSGDLSVYWYQQSLDQGLQFLIQYYNGEERAKGNILERFSAQQFPDLHSELNLSSLELGDSALYFCAPTSRKPSEDRVLDQPQHFGDGTRLSIL.

This CDR3 is CASCGGGGDIQYF. In DNA, the CDR3 is TGTGCCAGCTGCGGGGGCGGCGGAGACATTCAGTACTTC. The V gene is TRBV7-2, the J gene TRBJ2-4; the D gene is possibly TRBD2 (7 bases). The V end was cut by 8 bases, the J end by 8 bases, with 16 bases between. Germline assignment: CDR1 SGHTA and CDR2 FQGNSA. The CDR3 spans 13 residues.

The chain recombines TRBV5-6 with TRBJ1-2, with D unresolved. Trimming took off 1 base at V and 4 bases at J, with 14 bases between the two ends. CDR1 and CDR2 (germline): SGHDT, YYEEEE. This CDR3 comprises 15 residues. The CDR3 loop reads CASSLWVSRGYGYTF. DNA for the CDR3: TGTGCCAGCAGCTTGTGGGTCTCGCGGGGCTATGGCTACACCTTC. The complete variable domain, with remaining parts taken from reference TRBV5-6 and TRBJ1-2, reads DAGVTQSPTHLIKTRGQQVTLRCSPKSGHDTVSWYQQALGQGPQFIFQYYEEEERQRGNFPDRFSGHQFPNYSSELNVNALLLGDSALYLCASSLWVSRGYGYTFGSGTRLTVV.

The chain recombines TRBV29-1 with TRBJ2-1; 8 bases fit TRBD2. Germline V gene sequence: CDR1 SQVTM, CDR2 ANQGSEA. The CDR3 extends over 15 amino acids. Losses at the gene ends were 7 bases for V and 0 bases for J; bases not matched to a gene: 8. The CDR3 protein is CSGKSSGTSYNEQFF. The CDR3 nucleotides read TGCAGCGGGAAGAGTAGCGGGACCTCCTACAATGAGCAGTTCTTC.

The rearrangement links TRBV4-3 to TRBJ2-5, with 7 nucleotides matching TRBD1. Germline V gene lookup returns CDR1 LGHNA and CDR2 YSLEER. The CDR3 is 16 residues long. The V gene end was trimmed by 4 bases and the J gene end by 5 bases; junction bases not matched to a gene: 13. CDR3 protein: CASSRAQGTGGETQYF. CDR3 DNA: TGCGCCAGCAGCCGAGCACAGGGGACGGGTGGGGAGACCCAGTACTTC.

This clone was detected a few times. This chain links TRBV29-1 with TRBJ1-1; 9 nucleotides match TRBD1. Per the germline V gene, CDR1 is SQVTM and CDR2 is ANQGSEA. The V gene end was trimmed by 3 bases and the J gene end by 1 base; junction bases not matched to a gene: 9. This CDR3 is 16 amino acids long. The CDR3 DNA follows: TGCAGCGTTGATCTCCCAGACAGGGGGTGGAACACTGAAGCTTTCTTT. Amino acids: CSVDLPDRGWNTEAFF.

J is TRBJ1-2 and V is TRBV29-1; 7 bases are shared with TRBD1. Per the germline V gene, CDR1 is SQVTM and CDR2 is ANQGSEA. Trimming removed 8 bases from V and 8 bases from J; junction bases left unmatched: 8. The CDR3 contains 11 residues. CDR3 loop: CSPDRVGGYTF. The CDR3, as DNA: TGCAGCCCCGACAGGGTAGGCGGCTACACCTTC. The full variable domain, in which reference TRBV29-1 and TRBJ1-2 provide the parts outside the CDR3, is SAVISQKPSRDICQRGTSLTIQCQVDSQVTMMFWYRQQPGQSLTLIATANQGSEATYESGFVIDKFPISRPNLTFSTLTVSNMSPEDSSIYLCSPDRVGGYTFGSGTRLTVV.

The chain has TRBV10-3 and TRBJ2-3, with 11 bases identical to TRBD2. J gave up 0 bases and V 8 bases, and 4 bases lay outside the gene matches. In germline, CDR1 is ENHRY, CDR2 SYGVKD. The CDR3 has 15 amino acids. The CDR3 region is CAIAGTSGSTDTQYF. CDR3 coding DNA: TGTGCCATCGCCGGGACTAGCGGTAGCACAGATACGCAGTATTTT.

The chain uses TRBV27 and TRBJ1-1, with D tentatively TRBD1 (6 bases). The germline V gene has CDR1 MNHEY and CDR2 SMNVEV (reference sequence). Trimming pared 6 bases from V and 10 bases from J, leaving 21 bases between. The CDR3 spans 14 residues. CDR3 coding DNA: TGTGCCAGCAGCCCAATACGGACAGAACAATCAGCTTTCTTT. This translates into CASSPIRTEQSAFF.

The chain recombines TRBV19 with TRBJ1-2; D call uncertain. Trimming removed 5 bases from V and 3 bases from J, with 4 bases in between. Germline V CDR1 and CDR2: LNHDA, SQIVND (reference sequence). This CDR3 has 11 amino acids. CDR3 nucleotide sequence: TGTGCCAGTAGTCGGGACTATGGCTACACCTTC. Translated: CASSRDYGYTF. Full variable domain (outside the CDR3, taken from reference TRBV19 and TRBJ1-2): DGGITQSPKYLFRKEGQNVTLSCEQNLNHDAMYWYRQDPGQGLRLIYYSQIVNDFQKGDIAEGYSVSREKKESFPLTVTSAQKNPTAFYLCASSRDYGYTFGSGTRLTVV.

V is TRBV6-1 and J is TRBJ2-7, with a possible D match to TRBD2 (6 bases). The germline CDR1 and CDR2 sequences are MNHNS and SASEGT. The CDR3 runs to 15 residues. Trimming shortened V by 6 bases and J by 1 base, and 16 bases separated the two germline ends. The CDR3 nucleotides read TGTGCCAGCAGGGGGGGACTCTCGCGATCCTACGAGCAGTACTTC. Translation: CASRGGLSRSYEQYF.